This T cell receptor (beta chain) was recovered during a study of patients and donors after allogeneic stem cell transplantation. TCRdb re-derived calls from the RT-PCR reads in MiXCR, one entry per CDR3 protein. In the table there are some 160,000 distinct CDR3 sequences, 24% of which are singletons. Germline V gene data show CDR1 as SNHLY and CDR2 as FYNNEI. Trimming at V came to 6 bases and at J to 7 bases, leaving 5 bases not matched to a gene. This CDR3 region has 12 residues. The V call is TRBV2, the J call TRBJ2-7, with 8 nucleotides matching TRBD1. This TCR came from a human donor who was either an allogeneic HSCT recipient or a stem cell or donor lymphocyte infusion donor (not recorded which). It is not recorded whose cells these are; they may come from a transplant donor. Material for sequencing was blood, either unsorted or a sorted T cell fraction (not recorded which). The CDR3 coding sequence is TGTGCCAGCAGACGACAGGGGCATGAGCAGTACTTC. This encodes CASRRQGHEQYF.